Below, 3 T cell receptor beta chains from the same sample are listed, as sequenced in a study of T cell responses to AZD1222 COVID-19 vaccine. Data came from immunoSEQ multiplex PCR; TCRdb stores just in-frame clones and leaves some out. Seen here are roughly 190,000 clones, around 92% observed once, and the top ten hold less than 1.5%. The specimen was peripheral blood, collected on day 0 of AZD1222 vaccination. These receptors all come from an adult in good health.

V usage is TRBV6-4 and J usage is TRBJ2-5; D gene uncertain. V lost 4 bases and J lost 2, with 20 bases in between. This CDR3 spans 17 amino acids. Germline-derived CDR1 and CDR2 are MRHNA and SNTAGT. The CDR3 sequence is CASSGSRRRQPQETQYF. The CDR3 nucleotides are TGTGCCAGCAGTGGCTCCCGGCGACGGCAACCTCAAGAGACCCAGTACTTC.

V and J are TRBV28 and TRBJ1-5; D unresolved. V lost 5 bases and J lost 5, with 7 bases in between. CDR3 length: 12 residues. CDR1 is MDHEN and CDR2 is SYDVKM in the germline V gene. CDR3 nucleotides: TGTGCCAGCAGTGCCCCCTATCAGCCCCAGCATTTT. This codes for CASSAPYQPQHF. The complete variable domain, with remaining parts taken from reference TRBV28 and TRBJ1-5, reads DVKVTQSSRYLVKRTGEKVFLECVQDMDHENMFWYRQDPGLGLRLIYFSYDVKMKEKGDIPEGYSVSREKKERFSLILESASTNQTSMYLCASSAPYQPQHFGDGTRLSIL.

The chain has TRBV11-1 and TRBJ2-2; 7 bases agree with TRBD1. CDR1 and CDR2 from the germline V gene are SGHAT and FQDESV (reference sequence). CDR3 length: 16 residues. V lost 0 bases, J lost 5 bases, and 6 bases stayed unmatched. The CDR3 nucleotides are TGTGCCAGCAGCTTAGCGCGGACAGGAATAACCGGGGAGCTGTTTTTT. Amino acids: CASSLARTGITGELFF.